The clone carrying this TCR beta chain was seen ten or more times. Its target is unknown. A read error may explain this, as a much larger clone is one base away. This entry comes from a study of T-cell reconstitution after alpha-beta-depleted transplantation in children. The CDR3 has 12 amino acids. Trimming shortened V by 4 bases and J by 5 bases, and 8 bases separated the two germline ends. The germline CDR1 and CDR2 sequences are SGHAT and FQNNGV. Study conclusions and caveats: Counts and diversity of T cells one year after transplant came mostly from newly produced T cells. Surviving recipient cells, namely T cells and thymic progenitors, were the source of high day-60 TCRbeta diversity in some patients. Alpha-beta T cells about two months after transplant reportedly derived from several hundred expanded graft clones.

Unique molecular identifiers were used to barcode this TCRbeta library. TCRdb reprocessed the PCR reads with MiXCR, giving one entry per CDR3 protein. The data contain approximately 300,000 distinct CDR3 sequences, over 7% of them singletons. Sequenced here: peripheral blood, sampled 360 days after TCRalphabeta/CD19-depleted stem cell transplant. The chain recombines TRBV11-2 with TRBJ2-5, with no clear D. The receptor's source is a female patient between 2 and 15 years old who had a stem cell transplant for Fanconi anemia, so the T cells may come from the graft donor. This CDR3 reads CASSWVGETQYF. In DNA, the CDR3 is TGTGCCAGCAGCTGGGTAGGGGAGACCCAGTACTTC.